The rows below give T cell receptor beta chains drawn from one sample of a study of blood T cell repertoires in COVID-19. Some clones are missing from TCRdb's copy, which holds only in-frame ones; the method was immunoSEQ multiplex PCR. The sample has about 220,000 clones, 85% seen once. Sequenced input: peripheral blood. The origin of the receptors is a woman in her seventies with COVID-19, enrolled during active disease. Each CDR3 is given with its conserved first and last residue. Clone sizes are given selectively: once, few, many, or a class where the clone is expanded.

size,V,CDR3
NA,TRBV11-2,CASSKNPQPGDEQFF
NA,TRBV13,CASSLLAGEQYF
NA,TRBV6-1,CASSESSPNEQFF
NA,TRBV7-2,CASSQQGTMGEQYF
NA,TRBV2,CASSGGRGGELFF
NA,TRBV27,CASSLSGTDNQPQHF
NA,TRBV30,CAWSALGSPLHF
NA,TRBV21-1,CASSKDLASGREGGELFF
few,TRBV10-3,CAISDPRQGREKLFF
NA,TRBV5-1,CASSLTIPGQGTDTQYF
NA,TRBV11-3,CASSYGPEGAEAFF
NA,TRBV3-1/TRBV3-2,CASSQGASNSYEQYF
NA,TRBV5-4,CASRPDRYNSPLHF
NA,TRBV7-2,CASSLVTGFADTQYF
NA,TRBV6-5,CASSRPVGQDNEQFF
NA,TRBV6-2/TRBV6-3,CASSFSGGLNEQFF
NA,TRBV3-1/TRBV3-2,CASTRSLLAPSSYEQYF
NA,TRBV28,CASSRGQSYTDTQYF
NA,TRBV3-1/TRBV3-2,CASSQSGGSYNEQFF
NA,TRBV5-1,CASRSAASPGGVGELFF
NA,TRBV7-9,CASSHGPNQQYF
NA,TRBV5-6,CASSFGGGTGAPYGYTF
NA,TRBV6-2/TRBV6-3,CASSQPQSGLYGYTF
NA,TRBV12-3/TRBV12-4,CASSQTGYGYTF
once,TRBV11-3,CASSLDGVGTGTNEQFF
NA,TRBV5-5,CASSLGAGPTNYGYTF
NA,TRBV25-1,CASSGDRGLYGYTF
NA,TRBV5-8,CASGRTGLAGGGYNEQFF
many,TRBV7-9,CASSLGQGKQYF
NA,TRBV6-5,CASSDPRQAPYGYTF
NA,TRBV2,CASSLIGGQGQTQYF
NA,TRBV4-2,CASSQDIGGSSYNSPLHF
NA,TRBV5-1,CASRAGTSGRTSTDTQYF
NA,TRBV30,CAWSRGQGGAKANNEQFF
NA,TRBV7-2,CASSSGGYGYTF
NA,TRBV7-9,CASSLDGAAQETQYF
NA,TRBV19,CASSGRMDTQYF
NA,TRBV29-1,CSVESEILYNEQFF
NA,TRBV3-1/TRBV3-2,CASSHWGDDLSGYTF
NA,TRBV21-1,CASSKVGRANYEQYF
NA,TRBV19,CASSLQGAHGEAFF
NA,TRBV19,CASSMGRMNTEAFF
once,TRBV4-1,CASSGVSGGGNEQFF
NA,TRBV12-3/TRBV12-4,CASSLGLAAEQFF
NA,TRBV7-2,CASSLWGGGANVLTF
NA,TRBV6-6,CASSRDSGSGEKLFF
NA,TRBV9,CASSVEGVGSPLHF
NA,TRBV2,CASSEAGRGYTF
few,TRBV27,CASSLKVHSYEQYF
NA,TRBV9,CASSEGISGANVLTF
NA,TRBV3-1/TRBV3-2,CASSQDSGGNTIYF
NA,TRBV7-3,CASSLGLGSGSEQFF
once,TRBV13,CASSLGRGGTDTQYF